This TCR beta chain was profiled in a study of blood T cell repertoires in COVID-19. This CDR3 region has 17 residues. V dropped 4 bases and J dropped 4 bases, with 19 bases sitting between them. In germline, CDR1 is LNHNV, CDR2 YYDKDF (reference sequence). This clone occurred once. Measured with immunoSEQ multiplex PCR; TCRdb has only the in-frame clones, and not every one. The repertoire has roughly 300,000 clones, approximately 85% of them found once; the top ten carry less than 10%. Sequenced sample: peripheral blood. The clonotype was recovered from a young man with active or convalescent COVID-19. The chain uses TRBV15 and TRBJ1-4, with TRBD1 as a possible D gene (6 bases). CDR3 sequence (DNA): TGTGCCACCAGCACCCCAAAGGAAGGGGGTTTTAATGAAAAACTGTTTTTT. Encoded protein: CATSTPKEGGFNEKLFF.